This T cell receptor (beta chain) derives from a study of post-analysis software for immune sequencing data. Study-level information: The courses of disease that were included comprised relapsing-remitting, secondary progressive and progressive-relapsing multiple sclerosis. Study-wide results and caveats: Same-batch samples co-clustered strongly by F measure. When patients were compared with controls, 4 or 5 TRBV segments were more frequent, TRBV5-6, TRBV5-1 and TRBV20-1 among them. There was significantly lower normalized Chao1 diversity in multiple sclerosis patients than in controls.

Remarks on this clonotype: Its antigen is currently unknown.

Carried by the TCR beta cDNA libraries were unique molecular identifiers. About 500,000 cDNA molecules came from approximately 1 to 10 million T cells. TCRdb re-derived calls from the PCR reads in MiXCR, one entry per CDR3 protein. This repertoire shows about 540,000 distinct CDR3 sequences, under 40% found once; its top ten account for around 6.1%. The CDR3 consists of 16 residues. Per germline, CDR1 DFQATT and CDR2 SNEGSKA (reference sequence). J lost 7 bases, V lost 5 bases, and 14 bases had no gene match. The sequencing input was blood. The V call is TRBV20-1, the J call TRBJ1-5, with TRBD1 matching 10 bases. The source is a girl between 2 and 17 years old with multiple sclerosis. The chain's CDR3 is CSAFRQGAVTGQPQHF. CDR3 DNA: TGCAGTGCTTTTAGACAGGGGGCGGTTACAGGGCAGCCCCAGCATTTT.